This is a list of T cell receptor beta chains from one sample in a study of OX40 agonist ivuxolimab in advanced cancers. Profiling relied on immunoSEQ multiplex PCR, and the TCRdb table lists in-frame clones only, not all of them. This table holds about 59,000 clones, 84% found once. The sequencing here drew on CD4+ or CD8+ T cells sorted from blood, taken in a trial of the OX40 agonist ivuxolimab. The receptors come from an adult with an advanced solid tumor such as melanoma, head and neck, liver or kidney cancer. Both conserved end residues are part of each CDR3. The D gene is left open where the match is weak. Clone size is given for some rows only: seen once, a few or many times, or a class if the clone is expanded.

D	length	size	V	J	CDR3	DNA
TRBD2	16	NA	TRBV18	TRBJ2-7	CASSPPGLAGAGEQYF	TGTGCCAGCTCACCTCCGGGACTAGCGGGAGCCGGAGAGCAGTACTTC
TRBD1	14	NA	TRBV5-4	TRBJ1-3	CASSARQGADTIYF	TGTGCCAGCAGCGCCCGACAGGGGGCGGACACCATATATTTT
NA	13	once	TRBV19	TRBJ2-3	CASSHNSADTQYF	TGTGCCAGTAGTCACAACAGCGCAGATACGCAGTATTTT
NA	13	NA	TRBV29-1	TRBJ2-1	CSVEGTVDVEQFF	TGCAGCGTTGAGGGGACTGTAGATGTAGAGCAGTTCTTC
TRBD2	13	many	TRBV5-1	TRBJ2-1	CASSLVAGGEQFF	TGCGCCAGCAGCTTGGTGGCGGGGGGTGAGCAGTTCTTC
TRBD2	14	NA	TRBV7-9	TRBJ2-5	CASSLDGTRETQYF	TGTGCCAGCAGCTTAGATGGGACTAGAGAGACCCAGTACTTC
TRBD1	14	once	TRBV7-2	TRBJ1-1	CASSERDRRTEAFF	TGTGCCAGCAGCGAGCGGGACAGGAGAACTGAAGCTTTCTTT
TRBD2	15	NA	TRBV18	TRBJ2-7	CASSEGLAGAYEQYF	TGTGCCAGCTCAGAGGGACTAGCGGGAGCATACGAGCAGTACTTC
TRBD2	15	NA	TRBV4-1	TRBJ2-3	CASNPSGGGTDTQYF	TGCGCCAGCAACCCCTCGGGAGGAGGCACAGATACGCAGTATTTT
NA	14	NA	TRBV2	TRBJ1-2	CASSEDATNYGYTF	TGTGCCAGCAGTGAGGACGCCACTAACTATGGCTACACCTTC
TRBD1	14	once	TRBV27	TRBJ1-2	CASSSRTGSYGYTF	TGTGCCAGCAGTTCCCGGACAGGGTCCTATGGCTACACCTTC
TRBD2	11	once	TRBV20-1	TRBJ2-7	CSARQAGEQYF	TGCAGTGCTAGACAAGCGGGGGAGCAGTACTTC
NA	12	NA	TRBV5-4	TRBJ2-3	CASSLVMDTQYF	TGTGCCAGCAGCTTGGTGATGGATACGCAGTATTTT
NA	13	NA	TRBV18	TRBJ1-5	CASSFDSNQPQHF	TGTGCCAGCTCGTTCGACAGCAATCAGCCCCAGCATTTT
NA	15	NA	TRBV27	TRBJ2-6	CASSPGSSGANVLTF	TGTGCCAGCAGCCCGGGGAGCTCTGGGGCCAACGTCCTGACTTTC
NA	14	NA	TRBV5-1	TRBJ2-7	CASSFGQGPDEQYF	TGCGCCAGCAGCTTCGGTCAGGGGCCTGACGAGCAGTACTTC
NA	15	NA	TRBV10-3	TRBJ2-3	CAISGRGSSTDTQYF	TGTGCCATCAGTGGTCGGGGCTCTTCCACAGATACGCAGTATTTT
TRBD2	14	NA	TRBV29-1	TRBJ2-2	CSAGRAANTGELFF	TGCAGCGCCGGGAGGGCCGCGAACACCGGGGAGCTGTTTTTT
TRBD1	19	NA	TRBV7-3	TRBJ2-7	CASSFGTVPLEGGAYEQYF	TGTGCCAGCAGCTTCGGGACAGTTCCCCTCGAGGGTGGGGCCTACGAGCAGTACTTC
NA	15	once	TRBV7-3	TRBJ2-3	CASSVQGPSTDTQYF	TGTGCCAGCAGCGTTCAGGGTCCTAGCACAGATACGCAGTATTTT
NA	14	once	TRBV29-1	TRBJ2-1	CSVEGGSEADEQFF	TGCAGCGTTGAAGGGGGCTCAGAGGCTGATGAGCAGTTCTTC
NA	17	NA	TRBV5-3	TRBJ2-5	CARSLADGGQEQETQYF	TGTGCCAGAAGCTTGGCCGATGGTGGGCAGGAGCAAGAGACCCAGTACTTC
TRBD1	13	NA	TRBV19	TRBJ2-7	CASSPDRGGEQYF	TGTGCCAGTAGTCCGGACAGGGGGGGCGAGCAGTACTTC
NA	15	NA	TRBV29-1	TRBJ2-1	CSVRGGQSSYNEQFF	TGCAGCGTTCGGGGGGGACAGAGCTCCTACAATGAGCAGTTCTTC
TRBD2	12	NA	TRBV29-1	TRBJ2-3	CSALPTSGGQYF	TGCAGCGCTCTCCCGACTAGCGGGGGGCAGTATTTT
NA	16	NA	TRBV5-1	TRBJ1-1	CASSLGRGARNTEAFF	TGCGCCAGCAGCTTGGGTCGGGGTGCGCGGAACACTGAAGCTTTCTTT
TRBD2	13	NA	TRBV7-3	TRBJ2-5	CASSLRGVETQYF	TGTGCCAGCAGCTTACGGGGGGTGGAGACCCAGTACTTC
NA	13	NA	TRBV5-8	TRBJ1-6	CASSLDQNSPLHF	TGTGCCAGCAGCTTGGATCAGAATTCACCCCTCCACTTT
TRBD2	16	NA	TRBV28	TRBJ2-3	CASSLWASGSTDTQYF	TGTGCCAGCAGTTTATGGGCTAGCGGTAGCACAGATACGCAGTATTTT
NA	14	NA	TRBV5-1	TRBJ1-4	CASRRDISNEKLFF	TGCGCCAGCAGAAGGGACATATCTAATGAAAAACTGTTTTTT
NA	13	NA	TRBV2	TRBJ2-1	CASSGQGYNEQFF	TGTGCCAGCAGTGGCCAGGGGTACAATGAGCAGTTCTTC
NA	19	few	TRBV6-1	TRBJ1-5	CASSERLGGGIGSNQPQHF	TGTGCCAGCAGTGAAAGGTTGGGGGGTGGGATAGGTAGCAATCAGCCCCAGCATTTT
NA	15	NA	TRBV5-1	TRBJ2-1	CASSLETFGYNEQFF	TGCGCCAGCAGCTTGGAGACTTTCGGATACAATGAGCAGTTCTTC
TRBD2	16	NA	TRBV19	TRBJ2-1	CASSIGWGGVYNEQFF	TGTGCCAGTAGTATAGGGTGGGGGGGAGTCTACAATGAGCAGTTCTTC
TRBD2	16	NA	TRBV4-1	TRBJ2-5	CASSQAPSGGGETQYF	TGCGCCAGCAGCCAAGCCCCCAGCGGGGGGGGCGAGACCCAGTACTTC
TRBD2	15	NA	TRBV30	TRBJ2-7	CAWSPAGRLSYEQYF	TGTGCCTGGAGTCCAGCGGGAAGGTTATCCTACGAGCAGTACTTC
NA	12	NA	TRBV19	TRBJ2-5	CASSIDQETQYF	TGTGCCAGTAGTATCGACCAAGAGACCCAGTACTTC
NA	13	NA	TRBV30	TRBJ2-7	CAWKATGTYEQYF	TGTGCCTGGAAGGCCACAGGGACCTACGAGCAGTACTTC
NA	16	once	TRBV7-2	TRBJ1-4	CASSLGRVRGNEKLFF	TGTGCCAGCAGCTTAGGACGGGTGAGAGGCAATGAAAAACTGTTTTTT
NA	15	NA	TRBV10-3	TRBJ1-5	CAIRAGTNSNQPQHF	TGTGCCATCAGAGCCGGGACGAATAGCAATCAGCCCCAGCATTTT
NA	12	NA	TRBV6-5	TRBJ2-3	CASSALTDTQYF	TGTGCCAGCAGTGCCCTTACAGATACGCAGTATTTT
TRBD1	15	NA	TRBV5-1	TRBJ2-5	CASSLGDRGGETQYF	TGCGCCAGCAGCTTGGGGGACAGGGGAGGAGAGACCCAGTACTTC
NA	13	once	TRBV10-1	TRBJ2-5	CASSGQPQETQYF	TGCGCCAGCAGTGGGCAACCCCAAGAGACCCAGTACTTC
TRBD1	14	NA	TRBV29-1	TRBJ2-6	CSVMTGSGANVLTF	TGCAGCGTGATGACAGGGTCAGGGGCCAACGTCCTGACTTTC
TRBD2	15	NA	TRBV18	TRBJ2-4	CASSPREGTKNIQYF	TGTGCCAGCTCACCTAGGGAGGGTACCAAAAACATTCAGTACTTC
NA	14	NA	TRBV5-1	TRBJ1-1	CASSLGTSNTEAFF	TGCGCCAGCAGCTTGGGGACCTCGAACACTGAAGCTTTCTTT
TRBD1	12	NA	TRBV5-1	TRBJ2-7	CASAGTGHEQYF	TGCGCCAGCGCCGGGACAGGGCACGAGCAGTACTTC
NA	14	NA	TRBV6-1	TRBJ2-6	CATRVSSGANVLTF	TGTGCCACCAGGGTATCCTCTGGGGCCAACGTCCTGACTTTC
NA	15	NA	TRBV5-5	TRBJ2-3	CASSLVERSTDTQYF	TGTGCCAGCAGCTTGGTCGAGCGGTCCACAGATACGCAGTATTTT
NA	11	NA	TRBV29-1	TRBJ2-7	CSVDTSYEQYF	TGCAGCGTTGACACCTCCTACGAGCAGTACTTC
TRBD1	15	NA	TRBV6-5	TRBJ1-5	CASSPRTGGFQPQHF	TGTGCCAGCAGCCCAAGGACAGGGGGCTTTCAGCCCCAGCATTTT
NA	15	once	TRBV9	TRBJ1-5	CASSVGAGLGQPQHF	TGTGCCAGCAGCGTAGGGGCAGGATTGGGTCAGCCCCAGCATTTT
TRBD1	14	NA	TRBV5-5	TRBJ1-3	CASSRTGEGNTIYF	TGTGCCAGCAGCCGGACAGGGGAGGGAAACACCATATATTTT